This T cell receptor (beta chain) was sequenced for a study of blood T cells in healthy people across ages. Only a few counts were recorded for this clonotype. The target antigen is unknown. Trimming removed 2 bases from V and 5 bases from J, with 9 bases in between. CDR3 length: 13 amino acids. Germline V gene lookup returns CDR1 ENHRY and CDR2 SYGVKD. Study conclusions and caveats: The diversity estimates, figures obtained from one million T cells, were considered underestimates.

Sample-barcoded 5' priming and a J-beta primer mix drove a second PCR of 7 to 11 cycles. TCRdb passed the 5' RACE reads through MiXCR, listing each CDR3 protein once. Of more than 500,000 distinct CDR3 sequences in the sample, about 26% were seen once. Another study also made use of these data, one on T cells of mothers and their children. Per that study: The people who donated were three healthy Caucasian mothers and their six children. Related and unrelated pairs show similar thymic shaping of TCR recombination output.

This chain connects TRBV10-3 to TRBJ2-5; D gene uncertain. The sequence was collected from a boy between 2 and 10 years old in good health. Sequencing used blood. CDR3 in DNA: TGTGCCATCAGTGAGGCCGGGCGCGAGACCCAGTACTTC. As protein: CAISEAGRETQYF.